This T cell receptor beta chain was identified in a study of OX40 agonist ivuxolimab in advanced cancers. Study information: Patients undergoing dose escalation presented with hepatocellular carcinoma, melanoma, renal cell or head and neck cancer. Study results and caveats: Antigen targets of the expanded peripheral T cells went undetermined.

This clone showed up just once. Its antigen is not known. Profiled with immunoSEQ multiplex PCR; TCRdb holds only in-frame clones, not every one. Of tens of thousands of clones in the sample, approximately 85% are singletons; the top ten hold 2% to 3%. Germline V CDR1 and CDR2: MNHEY, SMNVEV (reference sequence). This CDR3 is 15 amino acids long. The germline V and J ends were trimmed by 0 bases and 0 bases, with 6 bases remaining between them. Material: CD4+ or CD8+ T cells sorted from blood, obtained in a trial of the OX40 agonist ivuxolimab. V usage is TRBV27 and J usage is TRBJ1-5; D is undetermined. The TCR comes from an adult with an advanced solid tumor such as melanoma, head and neck, liver or kidney cancer. In DNA form, the CDR3 reads TGTGCCAGCAGTTTATCAGGTTTTAGCAATCAGCCCCAGCATTTT. Translation gives CASSLSGFSNQPQHF.